The 12 T cell receptor beta chains listed next were all sequenced from one sample in a study of T cell responses to AZD1222 COVID-19 vaccine. Method: immunoSEQ multiplex PCR; TCRdb's copy keeps in-frame clones and lacks some. The sample records about 72,000 clones, around 86% being singletons. The sample was peripheral blood, taken on day 0 of AZD1222 vaccination. Receptors originate from an adult in good health.

The chain combines TRBV25-1 with TRBJ2-7; TRBD1 or TRBD2 may be the D gene (6 bases each). CDR1 and CDR2 (germline): MGHDK, SYGVNS. V was trimmed by 3 bases and J by 9 bases, leaving 15 bases between them. The length of the CDR3 is 13 residues. The CDR3 reads CASSDQGGHGQYF. CDR3 bases: TGTGCCAGCAGTGACCAAGGGGGGCACGGGCAGTACTTC.

The V and J genes are TRBV9 and TRBJ2-2, with D uncertain. Germline V gives CDR1 SGDLS, CDR2 YYNGEE. Trimming removed 6 bases at V and 3 bases at J, with 9 bases between. The CDR3 is 13 amino acids. This CDR3 is CASKKEYTGELFF. The CDR3 coding sequence is TGTGCCAGCAAAAAGGAGTACACCGGGGAGCTGTTTTTT.

This rearrangement joins TRBV29-1 to TRBJ2-1; 7 nucleotides agree with TRBD1. Germline CDR1 reads SQVTM; CDR2 reads ANQGSEA. The CDR3 runs to 12 residues. J lost 8 bases, V lost 1 base, and 2 bases had no gene match. CDR3 loop: CSVEGQGDEQFF. CDR3 nucleotide sequence: TGCAGCGTTGAAGGACAGGGCGATGAGCAGTTCTTC.

The V call is TRBV5-1, the J call TRBJ2-7, with 12 positions matching TRBD1. CDR1 is SGHRS, CDR2 YFSETQ, per germline. This CDR3 contains 14 residues. J gave up 13 bases and V 4 bases, and 12 bases lay outside the gene matches. The DNA for the CDR3 is TGCGCCAGCAGCCCCCAGGGACAGGGGGCAGGTGGATACTTC. It translates to CASSPQGQGAGGYF.

V and J are TRBV5-4 and TRBJ1-2, with D possibly being TRBD1 (6 bases). The CDR3 is 14 residues long. The germline V gene has CDR1 SGHNT and CDR2 YYREEE (reference sequence). The germline V and J ends were trimmed by 3 bases and 8 bases, with 17 bases remaining between them. The CDR3 region has the DNA TGTGCCAGCAGCTCTGAGACAGGTTCAAGGGGCTACACCTTC. Protein product: CASSSETGSRGYTF.

This rearrangement joins TRBV3-1 (or the pseudogene TRBV3-2) to TRBJ2-3; 9 nucleotides match TRBD1. The V and J ends lost 3 bases and 3 bases, in that order; junction bases with no gene match: 4. CDR1 and CDR2 from the germline V gene are LGHDT and YNNKEL (reference sequence). The CDR3 has 15 amino acids. In nucleotides, the CDR3 is TGTGCCAGCAGCCAGGGGACAGGGTGGACAGATACGCAGTATTTT. It yields the protein CASSQGTGWTDTQYF.

Only a few counts were recorded for this clone. The chain is built from TRBV11-2 and TRBJ1-1; D might be TRBD1 (6 bases). V lost 8 bases to trimming and J lost 1 base, with 11 bases between them. The CDR3 length is 13 residues. Germline-derived CDR1 and CDR2 are SGHAT and FQNNGV. Here the CDR3 reads CASGGQRNTEAFF. CDR3 sequence (DNA): TGTGCCAGCGGAGGACAGCGGAACACTGAAGCTTTCTTT.

The rearrangement uses TRBV11-2 and TRBJ2-7; 8 bases fit TRBD1. From germline, CDR1 is SGHAT and CDR2 FQNNGV. The CDR3 sequence is 15 residues long. V was clipped by 5 bases and J by 0 bases; unmatched bases: 6. As DNA, the CDR3 is TGTGCCAGCAGCCGGGACGGGACAGGCTCCTACGAGCAGTACTTC. Translating gives CASSRDGTGSYEQYF.

This clone came up a few times. The rearrangement links TRBV19 to TRBJ1-3, with D perhaps TRBD1 (6 bases). The CDR3 has 15 residues. V gave up 10 bases and J gave up 1 base, with 17 bases separating them. The germline V gene encodes CDR1 LNHDA and CDR2 SQIVND (reference sequence). The CDR3 DNA follows: TGTGCCACATCCAGGGGAATTGAATCTGGAAACACCATATATTTT. This sequence encodes CATSRGIESGNTIYF.

This chain links TRBV9 with TRBJ2-7, with 7 positions matching TRBD2. The germline V gene encodes CDR1 SGDLS and CDR2 YYNGEE. V gave up 3 bases and J gave up 3 bases; unmatched junction bases: 9. The CDR3 length is 15 residues. The CDR3 DNA reads TGTGCCAGCAGCGAGGGGAGGAGCGGGGACTACGAGCAGTACTTC. Translated: CASSEGRSGDYEQYF.

The DNA of the CDR3 is TGTGCCAGTAGCAGACGGGACAGGAACACTGAAGCTTTCTTT. Protein sequence: CASSRRDRNTEAFF. The J gene is TRBJ1-1, the V gene TRBV19; the match to TRBD1 covers 7 bases. CDR1 and CDR2 (germline): LNHDA, SQIVND (reference sequence). V lost 6 bases and J lost 1; bases outside the gene matches: 5. The CDR3 spans 14 residues.

The chain carries TRBV27 and TRBJ2-2; TRBD1 matches 9 bases. Germline CDR1 and CDR2: MNHEY and SMNVEV (reference sequence). CDR3 length: 16 amino acids. The V segment lost 6 bases and the J segment 3 bases; nucleotides outside the gene matches: 8. The CDR3 sequence: CASRSGTGIYTGELFF. The CDR3 DNA reads as TGTGCCAGCAGGAGCGGGACAGGGATTTACACCGGGGAGCTGTTTTTT.